This T cell receptor (beta chain) emerged from a study of graft-versus-host responses after intestinal transplantation. Across the whole study: All of the recipients had induction that used anti-thymocyte globulin, then tacrolimus and steroids for 2 to 3 years.

With regard to this clone: Its antigen is unknown.

Overall study findings and caveats: GvH clones detected in recipient marrow included some appearing first in ileum or blood.

Germline lookup yields CDR1 SGHRS and CDR2 YFSETQ. V lost 0 bases, J lost 2 bases, and 9 bases lay in between. The CDR3 runs 15 residues. The repertoire was sequenced with immunoSEQ multiplex PCR; TCRdb's copy has only in-frame clones and lacks some. Seen here are some 110,000 clones, over 85% observed once, and the top ten hold about 0.25%. This TCR was sampled from a human donor who was the organ donor for an intestinal transplant. Here the sequenced sample was unstimulated CD4+ T cells sorted from spleen or lymph node cells, taken before transplant. The chain is built from TRBV5-1 and TRBJ1-5; D is unclear. CDR3 sequence: CASSLEGWGNQPQHF. CDR3 nucleotide sequence: TGCGCCAGCAGCTTGGAAGGGTGGGGCAATCAGCCCCAGCATTTT.